The next 11 T cell receptor beta chains were all read from a single sample in a study of human T cells and chemical hapten exposure. As to time point: healthy volunteer bleed at 2 weeks. The authors' total RNA extraction used unfractionated whole blood. TCRdb reanalysed the RACE reads using MiXCR and keeps one entry per CDR3 protein. The top ten clones hold roughly 6% of a sample with around 45,000 distinct CDR3 sequences, nearly 4.5% of them seen once. The sequencing sample was made of whole blood. These receptors originate from a human donor in good health. Some clones in this sample may be carry-over from other donors' samples.

Ten or more counts support this clonotype. The rearrangement uses TRBV5-1 and TRBJ2-2; possible D gene TRBD1, 6 bases. Per germline, CDR1 SGHRS and CDR2 YFSETQ. Between the trimmed V and J ends, which lost 0 bases and 1 base, there was a span of 10 bases. This CDR3 contains 16 residues. Here the CDR3 DNA reads TGCGCCAGCAGCTTGGCCTTACAGGGGAACACCGGGGAGCTGTTTTTT. Its protein product is CASSLALQGNTGELFF.

This clonotype came up a few times. CDR3 sequence: CASRAAGTPHYEQYF. The CDR3, as DNA: TGTGCCAGCAGAGCTGCCGGGACCCCTCACTACGAGCAGTACTTC. The rearrangement links TRBV7-9 to TRBJ2-7; D is tentatively TRBD1 or TRBD2 (5 bases each). The CDR3 contains 15 residues. Trimming cost V 6 bases and J 3 bases, with 18 bases left between them. Per germline, CDR1 SEHNR and CDR2 FQNEAQ (reference sequence).

This clonotype was found many times. V usage is TRBV28 and J usage is TRBJ2-7; D possibly corresponds to TRBD1 (6 bases). Trimming cost V 7 bases and J 1 base, with 11 bases left between them. CDR3 length equals 13 residues. Germline CDR1 reads MDHEN; CDR2 reads SYDVKM. The CDR3 coding sequence is TGTGCCAGCAAAAAGACAGGTTCCTACGAGCAGTACTTC. Translation: CASKKTGSYEQYF.

This clonotype has a count of ten or more. The V call is TRBV3-1, the J call TRBJ2-7; D possibly matches TRBD1 or TRBD2 (5 bases each). CDR3 length equals 14 residues. Germline V lookup: CDR1 LGHDT, CDR2 YNNKEL (reference sequence). V was cut by 4 bases and J by 6 bases, with 16 bases left in between. CDR3 nucleotide sequence: TGTGCCAGCAGCCCCGGGACGCGGCCTTCCGAGCAGTACTTC. As protein: CASSPGTRPSEQYF.

This clonotype was recorded a few times. The chain combines TRBV19 with TRBJ2-4; weak D call: TRBD2 (5 bases). Between the trimmed V and J ends, which lost 11 bases and 2 bases, there was a span of 13 bases. CDR1 and CDR2 from the germline V gene are LNHDA and SQIVND (reference sequence). The CDR3 spans 13 residues. CDR3 sequence reads: CAPNAGSKNIQYF. The DNA of the CDR3 is TGTGCCCCCAACGCGGGCTCCAAAAACATTCAGTACTTC.

This clonotype was found many times. The J gene is TRBJ2-7, the V gene TRBV25-1, with D unclear. This CDR3 contains 13 residues. The V and J ends lost 6 bases and 1 base respectively, with 10 bases between them. Germline lookup yields CDR1 MGHDK and CDR2 SYGVNS. DNA of the CDR3: TGTGCCAGCAGCTACCTCCGGTCCTACGAGCAGTACTTC. It yields the protein CASSYLRSYEQYF.

This clonotype has just a few counts. The CDR3 here is CSVEGGGAREKLFF. The CDR3, as DNA: TGCAGCGTTGAGGGGGGGGGAGCCCGGGAAAAACTGTTTTTT. The V gene is TRBV29-1, the J gene TRBJ1-4, with D possibly TRBD1 on 5 matching bases. The V end was cut by 3 bases, the J end by 8 bases, with 16 bases between. The CDR3 consists of 14 residues. The germline V gene has CDR1 SQVTM and CDR2 ANQGSEA.

This clonotype was seen repeatedly, ten times or more. The chain has TRBV4-2 and TRBJ2-3; D is perhaps TRBD1 or TRBD2 (5 bases each). CDR1 is LGHNA and CDR2 is YNFKEQ in the germline V gene. This CDR3 is 17 amino acids long. The V and J ends lost 0 bases and 4 bases respectively, with 17 bases between them. The CDR3 loop is CASSQEGPGLAADTQYF. The CDR3 DNA reads TGTGCCAGCAGCCAAGAAGGTCCGGGGCTAGCAGCAGATACGCAGTATTTT.

This clonotype occurred many times. The chain has TRBV27 and TRBJ2-7, with TRBD2 identical over 11 bases. There are 15 residues in the CDR3. From germline, CDR1 is MNHEY and CDR2 SMNVEV (reference sequence). The ends lost 8 bases at V and 3 bases at J; junction bases unmatched: 9. The CDR3 protein is CASGRSGRADYEQYF. CDR3 in DNA: TGTGCCAGCGGTCGTAGCGGGAGGGCGGACTACGAGCAGTACTTC.

The table lists this clonotype with a few counts. V gene TRBV5-4 combines with J gene TRBJ2-4, with 7 nucleotides matching TRBD1. The CDR3 loop spans 17 amino acids. Germline V gene sequence: CDR1 SGHNT, CDR2 YYREEE (reference sequence). V gave up 4 bases and J gave up 0 bases; unmatched junction bases: 10. The CDR3, as DNA: TGTGCCAGCAGCGTGGGACAGAGCACTATAGCCAAAAACATTCAGTACTTC. Protein product: CASSVGQSTIAKNIQYF. Together with reference TRBV5-4 and TRBJ2-4, the CDR3 gives the full variable domain: ETGVTQSPTHLIKTRGQQVTLRCSSQSGHNTVSWYQQALGQGPQFIFQYYREEENGRGNFPPRFSGLQFPNYSSELNVNALELDDSALYLCASSVGQSTIAKNIQYFGAGTRLSVL.

The chain recombines TRBV28 with TRBJ2-4; 10 nucleotides agree with TRBD2. The CDR3 extends over 16 amino acids. Germline CDR1 is MDHEN and CDR2 is SYDVKM. Germline trimming cut 7 bases from V and 2 bases from J; bases unmatched to any gene: 8. The CDR3 DNA reads TGTGCCAGCACCGGAGCGGGAGGGCAGCCCAAAAACATTCAGTACTTC. This codes for CASTGAGGQPKNIQYF.